This TCR beta chain was captured by sequencing in a study of T cells in Graves' hyperthyroidism and ophthalmopathy. Study details: At initial diagnosis, before any treatment had begun, peripheral blood was obtained. Study outcomes and limitations: Blood held most thyroid clonotypes expanded above 0.001 frequency.

In the case of this clonotype: Its antigen is unknown.

Germline loops: CDR1 MNHEY, CDR2 SVGAGI. The V end lost 0 bases, the J end lost 2 bases, and 12 bases lay between the germline ends. This CDR3 region has 16 residues. The PBMCs were taken from around 9 ml of fresh peripheral blood. Using RNA transcripts as the source, TCR beta CDR3 regions were amplified. TCR CDR3 regions were first amplified by RT-PCR with HTBI primers. TCRdb itself ran the multiplex PCR reads through MiXCR, one entry per CDR3 protein. Of roughly 600,000 distinct CDR3 sequences listed, around 13% are singletons. V and J are TRBV6-5 and TRBJ2-3; possibly TRBD1 for D (6 bases). The receptor comes from a woman in her fifties or sixties with Graves' ophthalmopathy. The sequenced sample consisted of blood. The CDR3 loop reads CASSYSIWDNTDTQYF. DNA of the CDR3: TGTGCCAGCAGTTACTCGATTTGGGACAACACAGATACGCAGTATTTT.